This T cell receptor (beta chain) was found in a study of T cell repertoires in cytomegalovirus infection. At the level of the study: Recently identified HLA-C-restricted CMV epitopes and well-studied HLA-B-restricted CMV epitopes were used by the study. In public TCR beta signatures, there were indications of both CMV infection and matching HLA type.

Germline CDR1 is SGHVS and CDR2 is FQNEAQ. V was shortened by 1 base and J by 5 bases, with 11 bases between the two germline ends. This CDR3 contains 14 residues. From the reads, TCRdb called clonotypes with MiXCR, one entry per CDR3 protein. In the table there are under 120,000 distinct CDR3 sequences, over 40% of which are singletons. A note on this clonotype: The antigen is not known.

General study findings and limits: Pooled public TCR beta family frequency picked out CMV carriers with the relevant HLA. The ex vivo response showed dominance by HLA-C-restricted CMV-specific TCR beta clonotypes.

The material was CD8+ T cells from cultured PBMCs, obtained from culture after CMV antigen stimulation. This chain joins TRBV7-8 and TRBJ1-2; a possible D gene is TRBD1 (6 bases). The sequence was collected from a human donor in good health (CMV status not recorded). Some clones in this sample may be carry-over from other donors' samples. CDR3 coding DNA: TGTGCCAGCAGCTTAGGGACAGCGGTTTATGGCTACACCTTC. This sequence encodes CASSLGTAVYGYTF.